The TCR beta chain under discussion was sequenced for a study of blood T cell repertoires in COVID-19. Germline-derived CDR1 and CDR2 are SEHNR and FQNEAQ (reference sequence). V lost 6 bases to trimming and J lost 0 bases, with 9 bases between them. The CDR3 loop spans 14 amino acids. The table came from immunoSEQ multiplex PCR; TCRdb's copy has only in-frame clones and leaves some out. The data contain 28,000 or so clones, over 80% of them singletons. The source is a man between 65 and 85 years old with acute or convalescent COVID-19. The chain joins TRBV7-9 to TRBJ1-5; maybe TRBD1 (5 bases). The source material was peripheral blood. The CDR3 DNA reads as TGTGCCAGCAGTCGTAGGGGTAGCAATCAGCCCCAGCATTTT. Protein product: CASSRRGSNQPQHF.